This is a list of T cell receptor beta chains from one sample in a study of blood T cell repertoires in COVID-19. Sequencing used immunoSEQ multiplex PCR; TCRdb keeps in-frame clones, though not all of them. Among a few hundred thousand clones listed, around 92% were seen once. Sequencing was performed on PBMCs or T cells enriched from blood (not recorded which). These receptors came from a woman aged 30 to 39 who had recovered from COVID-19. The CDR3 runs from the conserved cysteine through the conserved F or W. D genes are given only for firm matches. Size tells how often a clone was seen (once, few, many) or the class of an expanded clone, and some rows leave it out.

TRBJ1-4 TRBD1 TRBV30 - CASGQGPSNEKLFF TGTGCCTCCGGACAGGGACCCTCTAATGAAAAACTGTTTTTT
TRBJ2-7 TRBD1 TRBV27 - CASRETGYHEQYF TGTGCCAGCAGGGAGACAGGGTACCACGAGCAGTACTTC
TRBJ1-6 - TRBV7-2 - CASSPQNNSPLHF TGTGCCAGCTCTCCACAGAATAATTCACCCCTCCACTTT
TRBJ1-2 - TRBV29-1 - CSVDTGPPPVYGYTF TGCAGCGTTGATACAGGTCCCCCGCCCGTCTATGGCTACACCTTC
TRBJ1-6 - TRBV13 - CASSYRAQVNSPLHF TGTGCCAGCAGCTACCGAGCTCAGGTTAATTCACCCCTCCACTTT
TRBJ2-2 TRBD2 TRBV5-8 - CASSLIVLAGGHTGELFF TGTGCCAGCAGCTTGATCGTGTTAGCGGGGGGCCACACCGGGGAGCTGTTTTTT
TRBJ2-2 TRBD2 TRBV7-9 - CASSLREGSTGELFF TGTGCCAGCAGCTTGCGGGAGGGAAGCACCGGGGAGCTGTTTTTT
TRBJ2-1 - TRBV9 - CASSETVYNEQFF TGTGCCAGCAGCGAGACAGTTTACAATGAGCAGTTCTTC
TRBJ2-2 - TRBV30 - CAWSWGLLYTGELFF TGTGCCTGGAGTTGGGGACTTCTATATACCGGGGAGCTGTTTTTT
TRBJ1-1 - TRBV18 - CASSTGPRGRMNTEAFF TGTGCCAGCTCTACCGGACCCAGGGGTCGTATGAACACTGAAGCTTTCTTT
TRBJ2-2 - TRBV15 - CATSRDRGTGELFF TGTGCCACCAGCAGAGATCGAGGCACCGGGGAGCTGTTTTTT
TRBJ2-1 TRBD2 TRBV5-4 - CASSIAGGPFYEQFF TGTGCCAGCAGCATCGCGGGAGGGCCCTTTTATGAGCAGTTCTTC
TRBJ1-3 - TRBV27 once CASSEHRFSGNTIYF TGTGCCAGCAGTGAGCACAGGTTCTCTGGAAACACCATATATTTT
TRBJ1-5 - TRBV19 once CASSIWGQGPQHF TGTGCCAGTAGTATCTGGGGTCAGGGGCCCCAGCATTTT
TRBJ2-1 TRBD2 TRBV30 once CAWSLAGGRNEQFF TGTGCCTGGAGTCTAGCGGGAGGTCGCAATGAGCAGTTCTTC
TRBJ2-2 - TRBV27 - CASSFGRVADTGELFF TGTGCCAGCAGTTTCGGCAGGGTTGCGGACACCGGGGAGCTGTTTTTT
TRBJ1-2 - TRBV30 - CALYPAGPNGYTF TGTGCTCTTTACCCTGCGGGCCCGAATGGCTACACCTTC
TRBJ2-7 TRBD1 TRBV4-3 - CASSQETGSPYEQYF TGCGCCAGCAGCCAGGAGACAGGGAGCCCCTACGAGCAGTACTTC
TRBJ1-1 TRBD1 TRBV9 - CASSASPGGRSTEAFF TGTGCCAGCAGCGCATCTCCAGGGGGCCGGTCCACTGAAGCTTTCTTT
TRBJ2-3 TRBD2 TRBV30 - CAWSVGSGGSDTQYF TGTGCCTGGAGTGTCGGTAGCGGGGGTTCCGATACGCAGTATTTT
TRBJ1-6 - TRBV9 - CASSATLARTNSPLHF TGTGCCAGCAGCGCGACCTTAGCTCGAACCAATTCACCCCTCCACTTT
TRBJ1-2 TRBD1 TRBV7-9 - CASSVRDSRNGYTF TGTGCCAGCAGCGTCCGGGACAGTCGGAATGGCTACACCTTC
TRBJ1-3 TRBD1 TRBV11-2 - CASSLAYRGRYGNTIYF TGTGCCAGCAGCTTAGCCTACAGGGGGCGGTATGGAAACACCATATATTTT
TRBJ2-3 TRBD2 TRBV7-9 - CASSSPSGPQGPQYF TGTGCCAGCAGCTCGCCTAGCGGGCCTCAGGGTCCGCAGTATTTT
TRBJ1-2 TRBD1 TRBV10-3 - CAISESPGQGGRDGYTF TGTGCCATCAGTGAATCCCCCGGACAGGGCGGTCGGGATGGCTACACCTTC
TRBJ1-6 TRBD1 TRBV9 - CASSYGQGNSPLHF TGTGCCAGCAGTTATGGACAGGGAAATTCACCCCTCCACTTT
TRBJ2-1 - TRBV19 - CASSIDPGLHINEQFF TGTGCCAGTAGTATAGATCCGGGACTCCATATCAATGAGCAGTTCTTC
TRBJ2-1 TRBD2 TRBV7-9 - CASSFGGASGRVTNEQFF TGTGCCAGCAGCTTCGGGGGGGCTAGCGGGAGGGTCACCAATGAGCAGTTCTTC
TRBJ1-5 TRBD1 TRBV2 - CASSGDSGNQPQHF TGTGCCAGCAGCGGGGACAGCGGGAATCAGCCCCAGCATTTT
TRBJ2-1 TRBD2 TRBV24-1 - CATSANPGTSGRGGSYNEQFF TGTGCCACCAGTGCCAACCCCGGGACTAGCGGGAGGGGGGGTTCCTACAATGAGCAGTTCTTC
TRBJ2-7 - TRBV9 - CASSLAPGAAYEQYF TGTGCCAGCAGCCTTGCCCCAGGGGCGGCCTACGAGCAGTACTTC
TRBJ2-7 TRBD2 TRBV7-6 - CASSRGTSGTMNEQYF TGTGCCAGCAGCCGTGGGACTAGCGGAACCATGAACGAGCAGTACTTC
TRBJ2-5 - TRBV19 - CASSIDLETQYF TGTGCCAGTAGTATAGATCTGGAGACCCAGTACTTC
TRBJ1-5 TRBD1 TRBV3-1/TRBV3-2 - CASSQGQGRHQPQHF TGTGCCAGCAGCCAAGGACAGGGGAGGCATCAGCCCCAGCATTTT
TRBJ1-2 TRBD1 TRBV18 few CASSQTGGKYGYTF TGTGCCAGCTCACAAACAGGGGGAAAATATGGCTACACCTTC
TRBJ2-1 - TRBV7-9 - CASSLVSSSYNEQFF TGTGCCAGCAGCTTAGTGTCGAGCTCCTACAATGAGCAGTTCTTC
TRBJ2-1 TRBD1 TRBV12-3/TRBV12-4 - CASRWTGGYEQFF TGTGCCAGCAGATGGACAGGGGGGTATGAGCAGTTCTTC
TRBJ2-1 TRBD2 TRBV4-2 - CASSQVSGGGPYEQFF TGTGCCAGCAGCCAAGTAAGCGGGGGGGGGCCGTATGAGCAGTTCTTC
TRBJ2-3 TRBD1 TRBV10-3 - CAISPTGSFSTDTQYF TGTGCCATCAGCCCGACAGGGTCCTTTAGCACAGATACGCAGTATTTT
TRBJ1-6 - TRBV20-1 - CSASVAAQNSPLHF TGCAGTGCTAGTGTGGCAGCGCAGAATTCACCCCTCCACTTT
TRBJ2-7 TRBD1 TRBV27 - CASRKGTGSSYEQYF TGTGCCAGCAGAAAAGGGACAGGGAGTTCCTACGAGCAGTACTTC
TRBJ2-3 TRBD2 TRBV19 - CASTRGGPADTQYF TGTGCCTCAACCCGGGGGGGGCCGGCAGATACGCAGTATTTT
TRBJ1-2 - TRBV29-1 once CSVEWTGNYGYTF TGCAGCGTTGAATGGACGGGGAACTATGGCTACACCTTC
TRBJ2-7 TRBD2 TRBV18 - CASSEAGPGGYEQYF TGTGCCAGCTCAGAAGCGGGCCCGGGAGGATACGAGCAGTACTTC
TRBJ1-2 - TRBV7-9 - CASSLALPTQGRGGYTF TGTGCCAGCAGCTTAGCCCTACCTACACAGGGTAGGGGTGGCTACACCTTC
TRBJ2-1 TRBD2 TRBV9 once CASSAHPLGLAGNFFVFF TGTGCCAGCAGCGCGCACCCCTTGGGACTAGCGGGGAATTTCTTTGTGTTCTTC
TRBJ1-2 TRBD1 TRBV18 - CASSPPGLTGVGGYTF TGTGCCAGCTCACCACCGGGCCTTACAGGGGTCGGAGGCTACACCTTC
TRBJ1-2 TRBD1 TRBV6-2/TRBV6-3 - CASSSGTADNYGYTF TGTGCCAGCAGTTCTGGGACAGCAGATAACTATGGCTACACCTTC
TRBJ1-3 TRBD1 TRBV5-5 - CASSLTGADTIYF TGTGCCAGCAGCTTGACAGGGGCGGACACCATATATTTT
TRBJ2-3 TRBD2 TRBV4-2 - CASSHARLAGGLNTDTQYF TGTGCCAGCAGCCACGCTCGACTAGCGGGGGGCCTCAACACAGATACGCAGTATTTT
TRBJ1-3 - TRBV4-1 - CASSQGGLSGNTIYF TGCGCCAGCAGCCAGGGAGGCCTCTCTGGAAACACCATATATTTT
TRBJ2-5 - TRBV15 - CATSRDPRFGETQYF TGTGCCACCAGCAGAGATCCTAGGTTCGGGGAGACCCAGTACTTC
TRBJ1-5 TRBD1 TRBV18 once CASSSSSRGDSNQPQHF TGTGCCAGCTCATCAAGTAGCAGGGGGGATAGCAATCAGCCCCAGCATTTT
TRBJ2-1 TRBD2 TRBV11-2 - CASSTRTSGSDDEQFF TGTGCCAGCAGCACCCGGACTAGCGGGAGTGACGATGAGCAGTTCTTC
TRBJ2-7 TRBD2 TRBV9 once CASSVAWGTTYEQYF TGTGCCAGCAGCGTAGCCTGGGGGACTACCTACGAGCAGTACTTC
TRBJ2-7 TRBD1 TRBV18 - CASSPGQGSSEQYF TGTGCCAGCTCCCCGGGACAGGGGTCTTCCGAGCAGTACTTC